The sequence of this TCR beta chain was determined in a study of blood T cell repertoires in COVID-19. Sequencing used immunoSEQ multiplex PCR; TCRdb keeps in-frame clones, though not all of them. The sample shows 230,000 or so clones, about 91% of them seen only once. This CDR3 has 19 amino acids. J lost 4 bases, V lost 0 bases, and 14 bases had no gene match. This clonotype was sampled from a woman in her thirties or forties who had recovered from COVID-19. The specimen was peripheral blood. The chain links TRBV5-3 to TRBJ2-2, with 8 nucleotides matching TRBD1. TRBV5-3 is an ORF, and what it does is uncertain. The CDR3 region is CARSLEGGDRKERTGELFF. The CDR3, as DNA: TGTGCCAGAAGCTTGGAAGGCGGGGACAGGAAGGAGCGCACCGGGGAGCTGTTTTTT.